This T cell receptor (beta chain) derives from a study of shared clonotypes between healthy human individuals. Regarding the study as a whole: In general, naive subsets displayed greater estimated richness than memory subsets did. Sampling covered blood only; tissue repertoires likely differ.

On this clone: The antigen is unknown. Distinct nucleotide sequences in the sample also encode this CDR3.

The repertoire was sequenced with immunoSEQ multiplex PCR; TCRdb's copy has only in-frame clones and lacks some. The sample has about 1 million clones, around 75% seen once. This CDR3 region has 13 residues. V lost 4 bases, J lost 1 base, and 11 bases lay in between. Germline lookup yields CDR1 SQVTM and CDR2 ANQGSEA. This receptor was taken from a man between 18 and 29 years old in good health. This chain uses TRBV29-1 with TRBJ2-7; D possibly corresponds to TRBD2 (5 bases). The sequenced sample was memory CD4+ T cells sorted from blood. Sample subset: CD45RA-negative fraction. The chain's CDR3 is CSVGSGLSYEQYF. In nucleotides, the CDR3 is TGCAGCGTTGGTTCAGGACTTTCCTACGAGCAGTACTTC.